A single sample is the source of the 32 T cell receptor beta chains below, sequenced in a study of identical twins. TCRdb re-derived calls from the 5' RACE reads in MiXCR, one entry per CDR3 protein. The data contain about 520,000 distinct CDR3 sequences, 20% to 25% of them singletons. These sequences were also reported in another study, on T cells expressing NK-cell markers.

Sequenced: CD4+ T cells sorted from blood. All receptors come from a woman aged 18-29 years in good health.

This chain connects TRBV7-8 to TRBJ1-2; D might be TRBD1 (5 bases). CDR3 length: 16 amino acids. Trimming removed 4 bases at V and 6 bases at J, with 21 bases between. Looked up from germline, CDR1 is SGHVS and CDR2 is FQNEAQ. Written as DNA, the CDR3 is TGTGCCAGCAGCTCTAAGCCGGGACTCCAAGGGGATGGCTACACCTTC. The encoded protein is CASSSKPGLQGDGYTF.

This clonotype was observed a few times. V usage is TRBV9 and J usage is TRBJ2-7, with TRBD1 matching 7 bases. V gave up 3 bases and J gave up 0 bases; unmatched junction bases: 9. The CDR3 length is 16 residues. Germline loops: CDR1 SGDLS, CDR2 YYNGEE. The CDR3 spells CASSAAPGQSSYEQYF. For the CDR3, the DNA is TGTGCCAGCAGCGCAGCCCCGGGACAGTCCTCCTACGAGCAGTACTTC.

This clonotype was counted only a few times. The chain couples TRBV2 to TRBJ2-5, with a tentative D call TRBD2 (5 bases). This CDR3 has 14 residues. Looked up from germline, CDR1 is SNHLY and CDR2 is FYNNEI. Between the trimmed V and J ends, which lost 7 bases and 5 bases, there was a span of 17 bases. The CDR3 DNA follows: TGTGCCAGCACCTTCGGCCGGACTTTTGAGACCCAGTACTTC. Protein: CASTFGRTFETQYF.

The table lists this clonotype with many counts. This chain uses TRBV5-1 with TRBJ2-3; D not certain. In germline, CDR1 is SGHRS, CDR2 YFSETQ. V lost 0 bases and J 4 bases, leaving 9 bases between the germline ends. The CDR3 length is 14 residues. CDR3 bases: TGCGCCAGCAGCTTGGGTTCCGCGTCAGATACGCAGTATTTT. Its protein is CASSLGSASDTQYF.

This clonotype has more than one count but fewer than ten. The chain employs TRBV5-1 and TRBJ1-2; 10 positions match TRBD1. CDR3 length equals 18 residues. Germline values: CDR1 SGHRS, CDR2 YFSETQ. The V segment lost 4 bases and the J segment 8 bases; nucleotides outside the gene matches: 20. The CDR3 region is CASSRSANPTGGTKGYTF. CDR3 coding DNA: TGCGCCAGCAGCCGATCTGCGAACCCGACAGGGGGCACAAAAGGCTACACCTTC.

This clonotype was detected only a few times. The V and J genes are TRBV15 and TRBJ2-3, with 8 bases fitting TRBD2. The CDR3 extends over 14 amino acids. CDR1 and CDR2 from the germline V gene are LNHNV and YYDKDF (reference sequence). The V segment lost 0 bases and the J segment 8 bases; nucleotides outside the gene matches: 4. The CDR3 DNA reads as TGTGCCACCAGCAGAGATCCTGCGGGGGGTACGCAGTATTTT. This encodes CATSRDPAGGTQYF.

The chain recombines TRBV7-2 with TRBJ2-3; tentatively, D is TRBD2 (5 bases). The CDR3 is 11 residues long. Between the trimmed V and J ends, which lost 7 bases and 15 bases, there was a span of 17 bases. In germline, CDR1 is SGHTA, CDR2 FQGNSA. The CDR3 reads CASTERVRYYF. CDR3 bases: TGTGCCAGCACCGAGAGGGTACGGTACTATTTT.

The J gene is TRBJ2-7, the V gene TRBV9; TRBD1 is a possible D gene (5 bases). This CDR3 has 17 residues. V was cut by 0 bases and J by 4 bases, with 20 bases left in between. CDR1 SGDLS and CDR2 YYNGEE come from the germline V gene. CDR3 sequence reads: CASSVEGKGQGRYEQYF. In DNA, the CDR3 is TGTGCCAGCAGCGTAGAGGGGAAAGGGCAAGGAAGATACGAGCAGTACTTC. Supplemented by reference TRBV9 and TRBJ2-7, the full variable domain reads DSGVTQTPKHLITATGQRVTLRCSPRSGDLSVYWYQQSLDQGLQFLIQYYNGEERAKGNILERFSAQQFPDLHSELNLSSLELGDSALYFCASSVEGKGQGRYEQYFGPGTRLTVT.

About this clonotype: One base away lies a much larger clone, so this may be a sequencing read error. V is TRBV7-9 and J is TRBJ2-3, with 11 bases that match TRBD2. This CDR3 region has 15 residues. Germline loops: CDR1 SEHNR, CDR2 FQNEAQ (reference sequence). Here the CDR3 reads CANSTTSGGTDTQYF. The CDR3 nucleotides are TGTGCCAACAGCACGACTAGCGGGGGCACAGATACGCAGTATTTT.

The genes are TRBV6-2 or TRBV6-3 and TRBJ2-3; TRBD2 matches 8 bases. Losses at the gene ends were 10 bases for V and 9 bases for J; bases not matched to a gene: 6. CDR3 length: 11 residues. Germline values: CDR1 MNHEY, CDR2 SVGEGT. The CDR3 sequence is CATSGGATQYF. The CDR3 nucleotides read TGTGCCACCTCGGGGGGGGCCACGCAGTATTTT.

The V and J genes are TRBV6-5 and TRBJ2-1, with TRBD2 matching 8 bases. This CDR3 has 16 residues. In germline, CDR1 is MNHEY, CDR2 SVGAGI. J lost 6 bases, V lost 0 bases, and 7 bases had no gene match. CDR3 coding DNA: TGTGCCAGCAGTTACTCTAGCGGGAAAAAGGGCAATGAGCAGTTCTTC. Translated: CASSYSSGKKGNEQFF.

This clonotype was picked up many times. The chain recombines TRBV27 with TRBJ1-1; D not resolved. The length of the CDR3 is 16 residues. Germline CDR1 and CDR2: MNHEY and SMNVEV (reference sequence). Trimming removed 1 base at V and 1 base at J, with 13 bases between. The CDR3, as DNA: TGTGCCAGCAGTTTATTGCCACTATCGGGGAACACTGAAGCTTTCTTT. Its translation is CASSLLPLSGNTEAFF.

There are a few counts of this clonotype. The gene calls are TRBV29-1 and TRBJ2-3; D may be TRBD1 (6 bases). Germline values: CDR1 SQVTM, CDR2 ANQGSEA. The CDR3 consists of 16 residues. V shed 0 bases and J shed 0 bases, with 13 bases lying between them. The CDR3 nucleotides are TGCAGCGTTGAAGACCAGAACAGGGCGAGCACAGATACGCAGTATTTT. Encoded protein: CSVEDQNRASTDTQYF.

This clonotype was seen a handful of times. The rearrangement joins TRBV25-1 to TRBJ2-3; 7 bases are shared with TRBD2. The CDR3 length is 16 residues. V trimming: 4 bases; J trimming: 2 bases; junction bases outside the gene matches: 9. CDR1 and CDR2 (germline): MGHDK, SYGVNS. CDR3 sequence reads: CASSAPRDYYTDTQYF. The DNA for the CDR3 is TGTGCCAGCAGTGCCCCCCGGGACTACTACACAGATACGCAGTATTTT.

This sequence joins TRBV20-1 and TRBJ2-1; 8 nucleotides match TRBD2. Unmatched junction bases numbered 6, after V lost 0 bases and J lost 2 bases. CDR3 length equals 16 residues. Germline CDR1 DFQATT, CDR2 SNEGSKA (reference sequence). The CDR3 loop reads CSARDPGREAYNEQFF. Here the CDR3 DNA reads TGCAGTGCTAGAGACCCCGGGAGGGAAGCCTACAATGAGCAGTTCTTC.

This clonotype was detected only a few times. This chain uses TRBV5-1 with TRBJ2-7, with D unresolved. Germline V gives CDR1 SGHRS, CDR2 YFSETQ. V shed 4 bases and J shed 2 bases, with 13 bases lying between them. The CDR3 has 14 amino acids. The CDR3 nucleotides are TGCGCCAGCAGCGGCGGCGGCAAAACCTACGAGCAGTACTTC. Translated, it gives CASSGGGKTYEQYF.

This clonotype was counted between two and nine times. This chain uses TRBV5-1 with TRBJ2-5; maybe TRBD2 (6 bases). The germline CDR1 and CDR2 sequences are SGHRS and YFSETQ. The CDR3 runs 15 residues. Deletions cut 4 bases from V and 2 bases from J, with 15 bases between. In DNA, the CDR3 is TGCGCCAGCAGCGGCCAGGCGGGGTCACAAGAGACCCAGTACTTC. It codes for CASSGQAGSQETQYF.

This clonotype was counted a few times. This chain connects TRBV20-1 to TRBJ2-5; 10 bases fit TRBD2. V was pared by 4 bases and J by 5 bases, with 7 bases of the junction left unmatched. This CDR3 spans 14 amino acids. Germline V gene sequence: CDR1 DFQATT, CDR2 SNEGSKA (reference sequence). CDR3 loop: CSATLAGVAETQYF. Here the CDR3 DNA reads TGCAGTGCTACTCTAGCGGGGGTGGCCGAGACCCAGTACTTC.

The chain combines TRBV4-3 with TRBJ1-5, with unresolved D. CDR1 and CDR2 from the germline V gene are LGHNA and YSLEER. The CDR3 extends over 14 amino acids. The V end lost 1 base, the J end lost 5 bases, and 9 bases lay between the germline ends. CDR3: CASSQGGRDQPQHF. The CDR3 DNA follows: TGCGCCAGCAGCCAAGGAGGCAGAGATCAGCCCCAGCATTTT.

V and J are TRBV10-3 and TRBJ2-5, with 7 bases fitting TRBD1. The CDR3 covers 13 residues. Germline V gene lookup returns CDR1 ENHRY and CDR2 SYGVKD. Losses at the gene ends were 5 bases for V and 1 base for J; bases not matched to a gene: 1. The DNA for the CDR3 is TGTGCCATCAGTTGGGACAGCCAAGAGACCCAGTACTTC. This gives the protein CAISWDSQETQYF.

The chain carries TRBV4-1 and TRBJ1-2; TRBD1 aligns across 9 bases. V lost 0 bases to trimming and J lost 4 bases; unmatched junction nucleotides: 12. Germline V gene sequence: CDR1 MGHRA, CDR2 YSYEKL. The CDR3 has 18 residues. The CDR3 coding sequence is TGCGCCAGCAGCCAAGATGGGGGACAGGGTGGAGGTGGCTATGGCTACACCTTC. This translates into CASSQDGGQGGGGYGYTF.

In the case of this clonotype: Because the CDR3's place on the DNA is in doubt, the DNA is left out and the CDR3 is given as listed by TCRdb. The CDR3 loop is CSFGPGQGGTDTQYF. This chain joins TRBV29-1 and TRBJ2-3; the table's D call, TRBD1, has no DNA check behind it. CDR1 SQVTM and CDR2 ANQGSEA come from the germline V gene. The CDR3 adds up to 15 amino acids, both ends counted.

This clonotype appeared many times. The V and J genes are TRBV10-3 and TRBJ2-7, with no clear D. The CDR3 extends over 12 amino acids. The germline gives CDR1 ENHRY, CDR2 SYGVKD. V was shortened by 6 bases and J by 2 bases, with 8 bases between the two germline ends. CDR3 sequence: CAISPTTYEQYF. Written as DNA, the CDR3 is TGTGCCATCAGCCCCACCACCTACGAGCAGTACTTC.

This clonotype has just a few counts. This chain joins TRBV12-3 or TRBV12-4 and TRBJ1-5; 8 positions match TRBD1. This CDR3 spans 15 amino acids. J was trimmed by 7 bases and V by 4 bases; bases with no gene match: 9. The CDR3 spells CASSSAQGAGQPQHF. As DNA, the CDR3 is TGTGCCAGCAGTTCAGCTCAGGGGGCAGGCCAGCCCCAGCATTTT.

The rearrangement joins TRBV9 to TRBJ1-2, with D possibly TRBD1 on 6 matching bases. The CDR3 spans 15 residues. With 5 bases removed from V and 7 bases from J, the gap between germline ends came to 21 bases. The germline CDR1 and CDR2 sequences are SGDLS and YYNGEE. Here the CDR3 DNA reads TGTGCCAGCAGTCCGACAGGCAGAGGGGATGGTGGCTACACCTTC. Translating it yields CASSPTGRGDGGYTF.

The chain links TRBV4-3 to TRBJ2-1; D is undetermined. The CDR3 is 14 residues long. V was clipped by 2 bases and J by 4 bases, with 9 bases between them. CDR1 is LGHNA, CDR2 YSLEER, per germline. CDR3 sequence reads: CASSQSPVYNEQFF. The CDR3 coding sequence is TGCGCCAGCAGCCAATCGCCGGTATACAATGAGCAGTTCTTC.

The sample holds many counts of this clonotype. CDR3 bases: TGCGCCAGCAGCTTGGGTAGGGTCGAAGATACGCAGTATTTT. Translating gives CASSLGRVEDTQYF. The chain couples TRBV5-1 to TRBJ2-3; D uncertain. V lost 0 bases and J 5 bases, leaving 10 bases between the germline ends. Per germline, CDR1 SGHRS and CDR2 YFSETQ. This CDR3 has 14 amino acids.

CDR3 sequence reads: CASRGTGQTYEQYF. CDR3 bases: TGTGCCAGCAGGGGGACAGGCCAGACCTACGAGCAGTACTTC. The chain employs TRBV6-1 and TRBJ2-7, with 8 bases that match TRBD1. V shed 6 bases and J 2 bases; nucleotides not matched to a gene: 6. In germline, CDR1 is MNHNS, CDR2 SASEGT. The CDR3 runs to 14 residues.

This clonotype was observed at least ten times. The chain has TRBV20-1 and TRBJ2-2, with unresolved D. V shed 2 bases and J shed 2 bases, with 3 bases lying between them. The germline CDR1 and CDR2 sequences are DFQATT and SNEGSKA (reference sequence). The CDR3 loop spans 12 amino acids. The CDR3 protein is CSARPNTGELFF. The DNA of the CDR3 is TGCAGTGCTAGACCTAACACCGGGGAGCTGTTTTTT.

In this sample, this clonotype turned up a few times. The rearrangement links TRBV7-6 to TRBJ1-1, with 9 bases that match TRBD1. V lost 4 bases, J lost 3 bases, and 9 bases stayed unmatched. The CDR3 runs 16 residues. Per the germline V gene, CDR1 is SGHVS and CDR2 is FNYEAQ. This CDR3 is CASSSPAGTGHTEAFF. The CDR3 nucleotides are TGTGCCAGCAGCTCCCCAGCCGGGACAGGGCACACTGAAGCTTTCTTT.

This chain links TRBV7-9 with TRBJ2-1; 8 nucleotides align to TRBD2. This CDR3 is 15 amino acids long. The J segment lost 12 bases and the V segment lost 1 base, leaving 11 bases of the junction unmatched. The germline V gene has CDR1 SEHNR and CDR2 FQNEAQ (reference sequence). The CDR3 DNA is TGTGCCAGCAGCTTAGTGGCGGGAGGCGATTGGGGGCAGTTCTTC. Translating it yields CASSLVAGGDWGQFF.

In this sample, this clonotype turned up a few times. V is TRBV6-1 and J is TRBJ2-1; 9 positions agree with TRBD1. The CDR3 is 15 residues long. Germline assignment: CDR1 MNHNS and CDR2 SASEGT. V shed 5 bases and J 3 bases; nucleotides not matched to a gene: 5. The DNA of the CDR3 is TGTGCCAGCAGTAGGGGACAGGGCTTCTACAATGAGCAGTTCTTC. Amino acid sequence: CASSRGQGFYNEQFF.